These 25 T cell receptor beta chains were all obtained from the same sample, sequenced in a study of T cells in Graves' hyperthyroidism and ophthalmopathy. What was amplified from RNA transcripts were TCR beta CDR3 regions. A first-round RT-PCR of the TCR CDR3 used the HTBI primer set. TCRdb called the multiplex PCR reads again in MiXCR, with one record for every CDR3 protein. The repertoire holds fewer than 350,000 distinct CDR3 sequences, around a sixth seen once, with around 16% in the top ten. Source material: blood. The receptor set was obtained from a woman between 35 and 50 years old with Graves' ophthalmopathy.

This clonotype has ten or more counts. This rearrangement joins TRBV12-3 or TRBV12-4 to TRBJ1-3; TRBD1 aligns across 10 bases. The CDR3 totals 17 residues. V lost 6 bases and J lost 0; bases outside the gene matches: 8. The CDR3 sequence is CASRSLDRGFSGNTIYF. CDR3 in DNA: TGTGCCAGCAGATCTTTGGACAGGGGGTTCTCTGGAAACACCATATATTTT.

This clonotype was recorded only once. CDR3 nucleotides: TGTGCCTGGAAGGGGGGCGGGGGCAGTGGCTACACCTTC. It yields the protein CAWKGGGGSGYTF. V is TRBV30 and J is TRBJ1-2; tentative D call: TRBD1 (6 bases). Trimming took off 4 bases at V and 7 bases at J, with 16 bases between the two ends. From germline, CDR1 is GTSNPN and CDR2 SVGIG (reference sequence). CDR3 length: 13 residues. The variable domain in full, with the rest retrieved from reference TRBV30 and TRBJ1-2, is SQTIHQWPATLVQPVGSPLSLECTVEGTSNPNLYWYRQAAGRGLQLLFYSVGIGQISSEVPQNLSASRPQDRQFILSSKKLLLSDSGFYLCAWKGGGGSGYTFGSGTRLTVV.

This clonotype was seen ten or more times. The chain combines TRBV27 with TRBJ1-5; D gene unclear. Trimming left V 8 bases short and J 11 bases short, with 25 bases between. Germline V CDR1 and CDR2: MNHEY, SMNVEV (reference sequence). The CDR3 spans 15 residues. Written as DNA, the CDR3 is TGTGCCAGCGAGCCCGTCGTGGATTCCGAGTGGGCCCAGCATTTT. Its translation: CASEPVVDSEWAQHF.

This clonotype was seen at least ten times. This rearrangement joins TRBV7-3 to TRBJ1-2; TRBD1 is a possible D gene (6 bases). The CDR3 runs 15 residues. The germline gives CDR1 SGHTA, CDR2 FQGTGA. V was trimmed by 3 bases and J by 8 bases, leaving 19 bases between them. The CDR3 DNA follows: TGTGCCAGCAGCTTGACCGGGACAAGAGGTTCGGGCTACACCTTC. Its translation: CASSLTGTRGSGYTF.

A word on this clonotype: A much larger clone lies one base from this, so it may be a read error. The CDR3 spells CSATDTGELFF. The CDR3 DNA reads TGCAGTGCTACTGACACCGGGGAGCTGTTTTTT. The chain recombines TRBV20-1 with TRBJ2-2, with unresolved D. CDR1 is DFQATT, CDR2 SNEGSKA, per germline (reference sequence). Trimming pared 4 bases from V and 3 bases from J, leaving 3 bases between. The CDR3 spans 11 residues.

This clonotype has ten or more counts. This chain links TRBV6-1 with TRBJ1-5; TRBD1 matches 10 bases. Trimming removed 5 bases from V and 7 bases from J; junction bases left unmatched: 5. From germline, CDR1 is MNHNS and CDR2 SASEGT. The CDR3 is 14 residues long. The CDR3 is CASSTTGGGQPQHF. CDR3 DNA sequence: TGTGCCAGCAGTACGACAGGGGGCGGACAGCCCCAGCATTTT.

This clonotype was recorded at least ten times. V usage is TRBV13 and J usage is TRBJ2-7; 14 bases agree with TRBD2. J was trimmed by 6 bases and V by 5 bases; bases with no gene match: 6. Germline V gives CDR1 PRHDT, CDR2 FYEKMQ (reference sequence). This CDR3 region has 15 residues. CDR3 protein: CASSRMGLAGVEQYF. The CDR3 bases are TGTGCCAGCAGCAGAATGGGACTAGCGGGAGTCGAGCAGTACTTC.

This clonotype has at least ten counts. This sequence joins TRBV10-3 and TRBJ2-5; no clear D. CDR3 length: 14 residues. V was cut by 1 base and J by 1 base, with 7 bases left in between. Germline V gives CDR1 ENHRY, CDR2 SYGVKD. The CDR3 protein is CAISEWASQETQYF. For the CDR3, the DNA is TGTGCCATCAGTGAGTGGGCTAGCCAAGAGACCCAGTACTTC.

The chain couples TRBV18 to TRBJ1-2; D not certain. V was cut by 5 bases and J by 1 base, with 11 bases left in between. Germline V lookup: CDR1 KGHSH, CDR2 LQKENI. The CDR3 has 14 amino acids. The CDR3 DNA follows: TGTGCCAGCTCATCGGGAAGCTTTAACTATGGCTACACCTTC. Residues: CASSSGSFNYGYTF.

This clonotype was counted at least ten times. The genes are TRBV5-6 and TRBJ2-5; TRBD1 agrees at 10 bases. The germline CDR1 and CDR2 sequences are SGHDT and YYEEEE. V trimming: 3 bases; J trimming: 5 bases; junction bases outside the gene matches: 10. The CDR3 totals 16 residues. The CDR3 region has the DNA TGTGCCAGCAGCTGGACTCGACAGGGGGCCAGGGAGACCCAGTACTTC. Its protein is CASSWTRQGARETQYF.

This clonotype came up many times. This sequence joins TRBV28 and TRBJ2-7; perhaps D is TRBD1 or TRBD2 (5 bases each). In germline, CDR1 is MDHEN, CDR2 SYDVKM. This CDR3 is built from 11 residues. The V end lost 11 bases, the J end lost 4 bases, and 12 bases lay between the germline ends. CDR3 in amino acids: CASGARYEQYF. As DNA, the CDR3 is TGTGCCTCCGGGGCGCGGTACGAGCAGTACTTC.

This clonotype was detected ten times or more. This chain uses TRBV12-3 or TRBV12-4 with TRBJ2-1, with D tentatively TRBD2 (5 bases). CDR3 size: 15 residues. V was shortened by 7 bases and J by 6 bases, with 19 bases between the two germline ends. The CDR3 loop reads CASTLGSPASNEQFF. DNA for the CDR3: TGTGCCAGCACCCTGGGGAGCCCCGCCTCCAATGAGCAGTTCTTC.

The rearrangement links TRBV3-1 to TRBJ1-1, with D tentatively TRBD1 (5 bases). This CDR3 is 13 amino acids long. V was trimmed by 4 bases and J by 5 bases, leaving 11 bases between them. In germline, CDR1 is LGHDT, CDR2 YNNKEL (reference sequence). The CDR3 sequence: CASSLIGETEAFF. The CDR3 nucleotides read TGTGCCAGCAGCCTGATAGGGGAAACTGAAGCTTTCTTT.

This clonotype was detected ten times or more. The chain carries TRBV12-3 or TRBV12-4 and TRBJ1-2, with D tentatively TRBD1 (5 bases). V was trimmed by 6 bases and J by 6 bases, leaving 20 bases between them. The CDR3 is 15 residues long. The CDR3 here is CASSPSSQGMDGYTF. CDR3 nucleotides: TGTGCCAGCAGCCCTTCCTCTCAGGGTATGGATGGCTACACCTTC.

This clonotype showed up many times. V is TRBV20-1 and J is TRBJ2-7; 9 bases map to TRBD1. V was pared by 7 bases and J by 4 bases, with 8 bases of the junction left unmatched. Germline V gives CDR1 DFQATT, CDR2 SNEGSKA (reference sequence). The CDR3 loop spans 13 amino acids. The CDR3 here is CSGGTGKVYEQYF. The CDR3 DNA sequence: TGCAGTGGAGGGACAGGGAAAGTTTACGAGCAGTACTTC.

The J gene is TRBJ2-5, the V gene TRBV6-2 or TRBV6-3; TRBD2 might be the D (5 bases). With 7 bases removed from V and 4 bases from J, the gap between germline ends came to 10 bases. This CDR3 has 12 residues. Germline assignment: CDR1 MNHEY and CDR2 SVGEGT. CDR3 sequence: CASIQGLETQYF. In DNA form, the CDR3 reads TGTGCCAGCATCCAAGGACTAGAGACCCAGTACTTC.

Details on this clonotype: At one of its ends the junction is not consistent with the germline gene, which may arise from a read error. V and J are TRBV12-5 and TRBJ2-2, with D perhaps TRBD1 or TRBD2 (6 bases each). The V gene's germline CDR1 is LGHNT and CDR2 FRNRAP. The CDR3 is 12 amino acids. CDR3 region: CASALGGGELSF. The CDR3 nucleotides read TGTGCTAGTGCACTTGGGGGCGGGGAGCTGTCTTTT.

Worth noting for this clonotype: A much larger clonotype is one base distant, so this may be a read error. The chain carries TRBV2 and TRBJ2-7, with 9 bases fitting TRBD1. The length of the CDR3 is 16 residues. Germline V gene data show CDR1 as SNHLY and CDR2 as FYNNEI. The CDR3 sequence is CAISESGGTGNYEQYF. The CDR3, as DNA: TGTGCCATCAGTGAATCCGGTGGGACAGGGAACTACGAGCAGTACTTC.

This clonotype was counted once. The chain is built from TRBV11-1 and TRBJ2-7; 8 bases are a match to TRBD2. The germline V gene has CDR1 SGHAT and CDR2 FQDESV (reference sequence). Trimming took 7 bases from V and 2 from J; bases not matched to a gene: 13. This CDR3 is built from 16 residues. The CDR3 here is CASTNGRAGRPYEQYF. Here the CDR3 DNA reads TGTGCCAGCACTAACGGGAGGGCGGGGAGACCCTACGAGCAGTACTTC.

This clonotype was picked up one time. Possible read error: a much larger clone is one base away. The chain carries TRBV11-1 and TRBJ1-1; D gene uncertain. Trimming cost V 1 base and J 11 bases, with 26 bases left between them. The germline CDR1 and CDR2 sequences are SGHAT and FQDESV (reference sequence). This CDR3 has 17 residues. This chain's CDR3 is CASSLGGPGLMNTVAFF. In DNA form, the CDR3 reads TGTGCCAGCAGCTTAGGAGGTCCCGGACTTATGAACACTGTGGCTTTCTTT.

This clonotype was recorded at least ten times. The chain employs TRBV7-9 and TRBJ1-3; unclear D gene. The CDR3 loop spans 13 amino acids. Germline CDR1 SEHNR, CDR2 FQNEAQ (reference sequence). V was clipped by 1 base and J by 8 bases, with 9 bases between them. For the CDR3, the DNA is TGTGCCAGCAGCTTAGGAGATGGGTACACCATATATTTT. Amino acid sequence: CASSLGDGYTIYF.

In its sample, this clonotype was seen a few times. The V gene is TRBV2, the J gene TRBJ2-7, with D unclear. The CDR3 has 15 amino acids. Germline CDR1 SNHLY, CDR2 FYNNEI. V was clipped by 7 bases and J by 5 bases, with 21 bases between them. The CDR3, as DNA: TGTGCCAGCAAGGAAGGGCCCTCCCGGCGCCACGAGCAGTACTTC. Translating it yields CASKEGPSRRHEQYF.

This clonotype was detected ten times or more. The CDR3 spells CAISEIRVPMNTEAFF. The CDR3 nucleotides read TGTGCCATCAGTGAGATAAGGGTTCCTATGAACACTGAAGCTTTCTTT. The rearrangement links TRBV10-3 to TRBJ1-1; D unresolved. The CDR3 spans 16 residues. V lost 2 bases to trimming and J lost 0 bases, with 13 bases between them. Germline CDR1 and CDR2: ENHRY and SYGVKD.

This rearrangement joins TRBV19 to TRBJ1-5; unclear D gene. The CDR3 sequence is 13 residues long. Germline CDR1 and CDR2: LNHDA and SQIVND (reference sequence). Between the trimmed V and J ends, which lost 8 bases and 6 bases, there was a span of 14 bases. Here the CDR3 reads CASAPRAGQPQHF. Here the CDR3 DNA reads TGTGCCAGTGCGCCCCGGGCAGGTCAGCCCCAGCATTTT.

This clonotype was found many times. The CDR3 coding sequence is TGTGCCAGCAGCTTGTACCCACCCCCGGAGACCCAGTACTTC. Its protein product is CASSLYPPPETQYF. This chain uses TRBV7-6 with TRBJ2-5; D call uncertain. The V end was cut by 3 bases, the J end by 5 bases, with 13 bases between. The CDR3 has 14 residues. Germline V lookup: CDR1 SGHVS, CDR2 FNYEAQ.